Shown below are 14 T cell receptor beta chains from a single sample sequenced in a study of T cell responses to AZD1222 COVID-19 vaccine. Sequenced by immunoSEQ multiplex PCR; TCRdb stores in-frame clones only, minus some. Among 110,000 to 150,000 clones listed, roughly 94% were seen once. The source material was peripheral blood, sampled on day 0 of AZD1222 vaccination. The origin of the receptors is an adult in good health.

The chain uses TRBV2 and TRBJ2-3; TRBD2 matches at 8 bases. This CDR3 contains 14 residues. The germline gives CDR1 SNHLY, CDR2 FYNNEI. Losses at the gene ends were 4 bases for V and 0 bases for J; bases not matched to a gene: 0. CDR3 sequence (DNA): TGTGCCAGCAGTGCTAGCGGGAGCACAGATACGCAGTATTTT. It encodes CASSASGSTDTQYF.

The chain combines TRBV7-9 with TRBJ2-7; D gene ambiguous. The CDR3 extends over 13 amino acids. The germline V gene encodes CDR1 SEHNR and CDR2 FQNEAQ (reference sequence). Trimming removed 5 bases from V and 6 bases from J, with 14 bases in between. The CDR3 coding sequence is TGTGCCAGCAGCCGAGACCTTGGCAGCGAGCAGTACTTC. This encodes CASSRDLGSEQYF.

This clone was observed a single time. The chain is built from TRBV2 and TRBJ2-3; TRBD1 matches at 9 bases. CDR1 and CDR2 from the germline V gene are SNHLY and FYNNEI. This CDR3 has 15 residues. Trimming at V came to 7 bases and at J to 4 bases, leaving 9 bases not matched to a gene. The CDR3 loop reads CASKSGQGIADTQYF. DNA for the CDR3: TGTGCCAGCAAGTCGGGACAGGGTATCGCAGATACGCAGTATTTT.

This clone was observed once. The chain is built from TRBV7-8 and TRBJ1-5; D is ambiguous. V was trimmed by 1 base and J by 4 bases, leaving 5 bases between them. The CDR3 is 13 amino acids. Germline V gives CDR1 SGHVS, CDR2 FQNEAQ. The CDR3 sequence is CASSLGANQPQHF. The CDR3 bases are TGTGCCAGCAGCTTAGGTGCAAATCAGCCCCAGCATTTT.

V usage is TRBV19 and J usage is TRBJ2-7; TRBD1 or TRBD2 may be the D gene (5 bases each). Trimming left V 5 bases short and J 3 bases short, with 20 bases between. CDR1 LNHDA and CDR2 SQIVND come from the germline V gene (reference sequence). The length of the CDR3 is 16 residues. The CDR3 loop reads CASSPGRGRGYYEQYF. CDR3 nucleotides: TGTGCCAGTAGTCCGGGCCGGGGCCGAGGCTACTACGAGCAGTACTTC.

V gene TRBV5-4 combines with J gene TRBJ2-1; 14 positions match TRBD2. CDR3 length: 15 residues. Germline CDR1 is SGHNT and CDR2 is YYREEE (reference sequence). V lost 4 bases, J lost 8 bases, and 5 bases stayed unmatched. CDR3 loop: CASSQTSGGAHEQFF. The CDR3 DNA is TGTGCCAGCAGCCAGACTAGCGGGGGGGCCCATGAGCAGTTCTTC.

This chain joins TRBV7-2 and TRBJ2-7; no firm D call. This CDR3 region has 14 residues. The germline CDR1 and CDR2 sequences are SGHTA and FQGNSA. V was trimmed by 2 bases and J by 4 bases, leaving 12 bases between them. The DNA of the CDR3 is TGTGCCAGCAGCTTAAGGTTAGGAGCTTACGAGCAGTACTTC. The encoded protein is CASSLRLGAYEQYF.

The V call is TRBV5-5, the J call TRBJ1-6, with D hard to call. The CDR3 consists of 15 residues. V gave up 2 bases and J gave up 8 bases, with 14 bases separating them. Germline V gives CDR1 SGHKS, CDR2 YYEKEE (reference sequence). The CDR3 loop reads CASSLNHRLDSPLHF. The DNA of the CDR3 is TGTGCCAGCAGCTTAAATCATAGACTTGATTCACCCCTCCACTTT.

The chain combines TRBV7-2 with TRBJ1-2; D not certain. In germline, CDR1 is SGHTA, CDR2 FQGNSA. The CDR3 loop spans 16 amino acids. Trimming left V 0 bases short and J 0 bases short, with 11 bases between. The CDR3 here is CASSLAISDPNYGYTF. DNA for the CDR3: TGTGCCAGCAGCTTAGCGATTTCTGACCCTAACTATGGCTACACCTTC.

The CDR3 here is CASGLGTAGNNEQFF. The CDR3 DNA reads TGTGCTAGTGGTTTGGGGACAGCGGGGAACAATGAGCAGTTCTTC. V gene TRBV12-5 combines with J gene TRBJ2-1; D may be TRBD2 (7 bases). Germline CDR1 LGHNT, CDR2 FRNRAP. The CDR3 totals 15 residues. Trimming took off 1 base at V and 5 bases at J, with 12 bases between the two ends.

This rearrangement joins TRBV12-3 or TRBV12-4 to TRBJ2-7, with D unclear. The V and J ends lost 5 bases and 0 bases respectively, with 5 bases between them. The CDR3 totals 12 residues. CDR3 nucleotides: TGTGCCAGCAGTCCTAGCTCCTACGAGCAGTACTTC. It encodes CASSPSSYEQYF.

Only one count was recorded for this clone. J is TRBJ1-3 and V is TRBV9, with 7 bases fitting TRBD1. J lost 2 bases, V lost 3 bases, and 5 bases had no gene match. The germline V gene has CDR1 SGDLS and CDR2 YYNGEE. This CDR3 contains 15 residues. Here the CDR3 DNA reads TGTGCCAGCAGCGCCCTGGGACAGACTGGAAACACCATATATTTT. Amino acid sequence: CASSALGQTGNTIYF. Full variable domain (outside the CDR3, taken from reference TRBV9 and TRBJ1-3): DSGVTQTPKHLITATGQRVTLRCSPRSGDLSVYWYQQSLDQGLQFLIQYYNGEERAKGNILERFSAQQFPDLHSELNLSSLELGDSALYFCASSALGQTGNTIYFGEGSWLTVV.

This rearrangement joins TRBV12-3 or TRBV12-4 to TRBJ2-2; the D is unclear. The CDR3 runs 13 residues. V lost 6 bases and J lost 4, with 9 bases in between. Here the CDR3 reads CASREIITGELFF. CDR3 bases: TGTGCCAGCAGGGAGATTATCACCGGGGAGCTGTTTTTT.

The chain employs TRBV24-1 and TRBJ1-5; no clear D. Germline V gives CDR1 KGHDR, CDR2 SFDVKD. This CDR3 contains 11 residues. With 6 bases removed from V and 5 bases from J, the gap between germline ends came to 4 bases. The CDR3 loop is CATSLYQPQHF. The DNA for the CDR3 is TGTGCCACCAGTCTGTATCAGCCCCAGCATTTT.